Shown below are 28 T cell receptor beta chains from a single sample sequenced in a study of lymphopenia after photon versus proton radiotherapy (dated by TCRdb to 2018 to 2020). The method behind the library was the immunoSEQ multiplex PCR assay. The source is immuneACCESS, and TCRdb retained only in-frame sequences with V and J called. Part of the clones is not carried over; for the studies checked, unresolved V genes explain less than half of this, and the remainder is unexplained. This sample has around 17,000 clones in its table, and around 80% of those were observed once. The ten largest clonotypes hold about 20% of the sample. Sequenced here: peripheral blood, sampled from a patient treated with proton-based radiotherapy. Receptors originate from a man aged 65-85 years with pancreatic cancer.

V is TRBV2 and J is TRBJ2-3; TRBD2 matches at 11 bases. Unmatched junction bases numbered 6, after V lost 6 bases and J lost 4 bases. The V gene's germline CDR1 is SNHLY and CDR2 FYNNEI. The CDR3 runs to 15 residues. CDR3 nucleotide sequence: TGTGCCAGCAGCCCGAGGACTAGCGGGTCAGATACGCAGTATTTT. It is translated as CASSPRTSGSDTQYF.

The rearrangement joins TRBV9 to TRBJ1-3, with D possibly being TRBD1 (6 bases). CDR1 is SGDLS, CDR2 YYNGEE, per germline. V was shortened by 4 bases and J by 2 bases, with 10 bases between the two germline ends. The CDR3 loop spans 14 amino acids. The CDR3 DNA reads as TGTGCCAGCAGCTCGCGGACAGCTGGAAACACCATATATTTT. It translates to CASSSRTAGNTIYF.

The chain carries TRBV4-1 and TRBJ1-2, with D perhaps matching TRBD1 (6 bases). The V and J ends lost 1 base and 2 bases respectively, with 11 bases between them. The CDR3 consists of 15 residues. The germline gives CDR1 MGHRA, CDR2 YSYEKL. The CDR3 DNA reads TGCGCCAGCAGCCAAGTAACCAGGGGAAACTATGGCTACACCTTC. Translating it yields CASSQVTRGNYGYTF.

This chain uses TRBV19 with TRBJ1-2; D perhaps matches TRBD1 (5 bases). V lost 6 bases to trimming and J lost 6 bases, with 14 bases between them. The CDR3 is 13 residues long. Germline-derived CDR1 and CDR2 are LNHDA and SQIVND (reference sequence). This CDR3 is CASRPGGTHGYTF. The CDR3 DNA follows: TGTGCCAGTAGGCCAGGCGGGACCCATGGCTACACCTTC. Based on the CDR3 plus reference TRBV19 and TRBJ1-2, the full variable domain is DGGITQSPKYLFRKEGQNVTLSCEQNLNHDAMYWYRQDPGQGLRLIYYSQIVNDFQKGDIAEGYSVSREKKESFPLTVTSAQKNPTAFYLCASRPGGTHGYTFGSGTRLTVV.

This clone was counted once. The chain is built from TRBV5-5 and TRBJ1-3; D is ambiguous. The V end lost 0 bases, the J end lost 0 bases, and 4 bases lay between the germline ends. CDR1 and CDR2 (germline): SGHKS, YYEKEE (reference sequence). CDR3 length: 14 amino acids. The CDR3 nucleotides are TGTGCCAGCAGCTTGGTCAGCTCTGGAAACACCATATATTTT. It is translated as CASSLVSSGNTIYF.

The V and J genes are TRBV11-1 and TRBJ2-2; possibly TRBD1 for D (5 bases). V was trimmed by 3 bases and J by 0 bases, leaving 11 bases between them. The germline V gene encodes CDR1 SGHAT and CDR2 FQDESV (reference sequence). The CDR3 runs 16 residues. CDR3 coding DNA: TGTGCCAGCAGCTTTAGAGCAGGGCCGAACACCGGGGAGCTGTTTTTT. Amino acids: CASSFRAGPNTGELFF. The full variable domain, rest sourced from reference TRBV11-1 and TRBJ2-2, is EAEVAQSPRYKITEKSQAVAFWCDPISGHATLYWYRQILGQGPELLVQFQDESVVDDSQLPKDRFSAERLKGVDSTLKIQPAELGDSAMYLCASSFRAGPNTGELFFGEGSRLTVL.

V is TRBV15 and J is TRBJ2-7; a weak D match, TRBD2 (5 bases). The CDR3 sequence is 13 residues long. Trimming cost V 0 bases and J 5 bases, with 8 bases left between them. Germline lookup yields CDR1 LNHNV and CDR2 YYDKDF (reference sequence). CDR3 sequence (DNA): TGTGCCACCAGCAGAGATCCGAGGGACGAGCAGTACTTC. Amino acid sequence: CATSRDPRDEQYF.

This clone has just one count. V is TRBV7-9 and J is TRBJ1-6; possible D gene TRBD1, 5 bases. The germline CDR1 and CDR2 sequences are SEHNR and FQNEAQ (reference sequence). This CDR3 region has 15 residues. Trimming cost V 1 base and J 7 bases, with 11 bases left between them. The CDR3 spells CASSLDQGGNSPLHF. The DNA for the CDR3 is TGTGCCAGCAGCTTAGATCAGGGAGGGAATTCACCCCTCCACTTT.

The chain recombines TRBV7-9 with TRBJ1-1; TRBD1 is a possible D gene (5 bases). Trimming took 3 bases from V and 1 from J, leaving 9 bases between them. Germline CDR1 reads SEHNR; CDR2 reads FQNEAQ (reference sequence). The CDR3 spans 14 residues. CDR3 bases: TGTGCCAGCAGCTTTGTCGGGGGGAACACTGAAGCTTTCTTT. Protein product: CASSFVGGNTEAFF.

This clone turned up a few times. The chain couples TRBV30 to TRBJ2-7, with 9 bases fitting TRBD1. Germline loops: CDR1 GTSNPN, CDR2 SVGIG (reference sequence). Trimming at V came to 4 bases and at J to 3 bases, leaving 7 bases not matched to a gene. CDR3 length equals 14 residues. The CDR3 here is CAWMSGQGDYEQYF. DNA for the CDR3: TGTGCCTGGATGTCGGGACAGGGTGACTACGAGCAGTACTTC.

This chain connects TRBV30 to TRBJ1-3, with D hard to call. V lost 0 bases to trimming and J lost 1 base, with 10 bases between them. Germline V gives CDR1 GTSNPN, CDR2 SVGIG (reference sequence). The CDR3 spans 15 residues. The CDR3 nucleotides are TGTGCCTGGAGTGTAACGGGAATATCTGGAAACACCATATATTTT. This gives the protein CAWSVTGISGNTIYF.

This sequence joins TRBV9 and TRBJ2-3, with 10 bases that match TRBD2. Unmatched junction bases numbered 6, after V lost 1 base and J lost 1 base. Germline loops: CDR1 SGDLS, CDR2 YYNGEE. The CDR3 loop spans 17 amino acids. CDR3 residues: CASSVSSGSRGTDTQYF. In DNA form, the CDR3 reads TGTGCCAGCAGCGTATCTAGCGGGAGTCGGGGCACAGATACGCAGTATTTT.

The gene calls are TRBV29-1 and TRBJ1-4, with 7 bases that match TRBD1. The V gene's germline CDR1 is SQVTM and CDR2 ANQGSEA. This CDR3 is built from 15 residues. The V segment lost 4 bases and the J segment 4 bases; nucleotides outside the gene matches: 9. The CDR3 protein is CSVGAAGQLNEKLFF. CDR3 DNA sequence: TGCAGCGTTGGGGCGGCGGGACAGCTTAATGAAAAACTGTTTTTT.

V is TRBV11-2 and J is TRBJ2-1, with 16 bases that match TRBD2. CDR3 size: 18 residues. V shed 4 bases and J 1 base; nucleotides not matched to a gene: 4. Germline CDR1 and CDR2: SGHAT and FQNNGV. In DNA, the CDR3 is TGTGCCAGCAGCTCGGGACTAGCGGGAGGGGGATCCTACAATGAGCAGTTCTTC. As protein: CASSSGLAGGGSYNEQFF.

The gene calls are TRBV7-2 and TRBJ2-1; 7 bases fit TRBD2. The germline V gene encodes CDR1 SGHTA and CDR2 FQGNSA. The CDR3 runs 18 residues. Trimming at V came to 0 bases and at J to 4 bases, leaving 12 bases not matched to a gene. The CDR3 reads CASSLARGRASLYNEQFF. The CDR3, as DNA: TGTGCCAGCAGCTTAGCGCGGGGGAGGGCCAGCCTTTACAATGAGCAGTTCTTC.

The genes are TRBV10-3 and TRBJ2-3; the D gene is possibly TRBD1 (6 bases). CDR1 is ENHRY and CDR2 is SYGVKD in the germline V gene. The V end lost 3 bases, the J end lost 0 bases, and 13 bases lay between the germline ends. The CDR3 spans 16 residues. CDR3 DNA sequence: TGTGCCATCAGTGATACGACAGGAGCCAGCACAGATACGCAGTATTTT. Translated: CAISDTTGASTDTQYF.

V gene TRBV10-2 combines with J gene TRBJ1-3; D not resolved. V dropped 2 bases and J dropped 0 bases, with 5 bases sitting between them. CDR1 WSHSY and CDR2 SAAADI come from the germline V gene. The CDR3 has 14 residues. For the CDR3, the DNA is TGCGCCAGCAGTGAGGTCTCCTCTGGAAACACCATATATTTT. Residues: CASSEVSSGNTIYF.

The sample holds one count of this clone. V and J are TRBV12-5 and TRBJ2-3; D gene unclear. V dropped 7 bases and J dropped 0 bases, with 11 bases sitting between them. There are 14 residues in the CDR3. The germline gives CDR1 LGHNT, CDR2 FRNRAP. CDR3 coding DNA: TGTGCTAGTGAGACCACTACCAGCACAGATACGCAGTATTTT. Its translation is CASETTTSTDTQYF.

The CDR3 is CASSLEQATAYNEQFF. Written as DNA, the CDR3 is TGCGCCAGCAGCTTGGAACAGGCGACGGCATACAATGAGCAGTTCTTC. The rearrangement uses TRBV5-1 and TRBJ2-1, with D possibly TRBD1 on 5 matching bases. The CDR3 sequence is 16 residues long. Per germline, CDR1 SGHRS and CDR2 YFSETQ. Between the trimmed V and J ends, which lost 0 bases and 4 bases, there was a span of 14 bases.

This clone was observed once. V and J are TRBV4-1 and TRBJ2-5; D is unclear. Germline loops: CDR1 MGHRA, CDR2 YSYEKL. The CDR3 covers 15 residues. V lost 0 bases, J lost 4 bases, and 12 bases lay in between. The CDR3 spells CASSQDEGFRETQYF. CDR3 nucleotide sequence: TGCGCCAGCAGCCAAGATGAAGGGTTCCGAGAGACCCAGTACTTC.

The genes are TRBV6-1 and TRBJ1-1; D not certain. The CDR3 covers 11 residues. From germline, CDR1 is MNHNS and CDR2 SASEGT. V was shortened by 4 bases and J by 8 bases, with 8 bases between the two germline ends. For the CDR3, the DNA is TGTGCCAGCAGTGTAAGGATAGAAGCTTTCTTT. Its protein product is CASSVRIEAFF.

This sequence joins TRBV5-1 and TRBJ1-1; maybe TRBD1 (6 bases). CDR3 size: 15 residues. CDR1 and CDR2 from the germline V gene are SGHRS and YFSETQ. V was trimmed by 4 bases and J by 4 bases, leaving 17 bases between them. The CDR3 sequence: CASSLWTAGGTEAFF. DNA of the CDR3: TGCGCCAGCAGCCTATGGACAGCCGGGGGCACTGAAGCTTTCTTT.

CDR3 protein: CASSPDRITYEQYF. The CDR3 nucleotides are TGTGCCAGTAGCCCGGACAGGATCACCTACGAGCAGTACTTC. This chain links TRBV19 with TRBJ2-7; 7 bases are shared with TRBD1. V dropped 6 bases and J dropped 2; count of bases not matched to a gene: 7. CDR3 length: 14 amino acids. The germline gives CDR1 LNHDA, CDR2 SQIVND (reference sequence).

This sequence joins TRBV11-2 and TRBJ2-5, with unresolved D. This CDR3 contains 14 residues. The V gene lost 0 bases and the J gene lost 5 bases, with 10 bases spanning the gap. Looked up from germline, CDR1 is SGHAT and CDR2 is FQNNGV. The CDR3 spells CASSLDISYETQYF. The CDR3 DNA reads as TGTGCCAGCAGCTTAGATATCAGTTACGAGACCCAGTACTTC.

The gene calls are TRBV13 and TRBJ2-7; TRBD1 matches at 11 bases. The CDR3 totals 15 residues. The trim removed 5 bases at V and 3 bases at J, leaving 6 bases unmatched. CDR1 is PRHDT, CDR2 FYEKMQ, per germline (reference sequence). For the CDR3, the DNA is TGTGCCAGCAGCATAACCGGGACAGGGGGCTACGAGCAGTACTTC. This codes for CASSITGTGGYEQYF.

This clone was recorded only once. The chain employs TRBV9 and TRBJ2-3; 7 positions match TRBD2. The CDR3 has 14 residues. The V gene's germline CDR1 is SGDLS and CDR2 YYNGEE. Trimming cost V 3 bases and J 9 bases; bases outside gene matches: 10. Written as DNA, the CDR3 is TGTGCCAGCAGCGCCCCCTGGGAGGGTTTAACGCAGTATTTT. Amino acids: CASSAPWEGLTQYF. The variable domain in full, with the rest retrieved from reference TRBV9 and TRBJ2-3, is DSGVTQTPKHLITATGQRVTLRCSPRSGDLSVYWYQQSLDQGLQFLIQYYNGEERAKGNILERFSAQQFPDLHSELNLSSLELGDSALYFCASSAPWEGLTQYFGPGTRLTVL.

This clone is medium-sized. This rearrangement joins TRBV19 to TRBJ2-2, with D unresolved. Germline CDR1 and CDR2: LNHDA and SQIVND (reference sequence). There are 14 residues in the CDR3. Trimming left V 0 bases short and J 7 bases short, with 9 bases between. The CDR3 loop is CASSIDRSHGELFF. CDR3 coding DNA: TGTGCCAGTAGTATAGACAGGAGTCACGGGGAGCTGTTTTTT. The entire variable domain, with the rest obtained from reference TRBV19 and TRBJ2-2, is as follows: DGGITQSPKYLFRKEGQNVTLSCEQNLNHDAMYWYRQDPGQGLRLIYYSQIVNDFQKGDIAEGYSVSREKKESFPLTVTSAQKNPTAFYLCASSIDRSHGELFFGEGSRLTVL.

In DNA, the CDR3 is TGCGCCAGCAGTGACTGGACACAAACCCGCACAGATACGCAGTATTTT. Translating gives CASSDWTQTRTDTQYF. This chain connects TRBV10-1 to TRBJ2-3; D possibly corresponds to TRBD1 (5 bases). The germline gives CDR1 WNHNN, CDR2 SYGVQD (reference sequence). Trimming left V 3 bases short and J 1 base short, with 14 bases between. The CDR3 spans 16 residues.